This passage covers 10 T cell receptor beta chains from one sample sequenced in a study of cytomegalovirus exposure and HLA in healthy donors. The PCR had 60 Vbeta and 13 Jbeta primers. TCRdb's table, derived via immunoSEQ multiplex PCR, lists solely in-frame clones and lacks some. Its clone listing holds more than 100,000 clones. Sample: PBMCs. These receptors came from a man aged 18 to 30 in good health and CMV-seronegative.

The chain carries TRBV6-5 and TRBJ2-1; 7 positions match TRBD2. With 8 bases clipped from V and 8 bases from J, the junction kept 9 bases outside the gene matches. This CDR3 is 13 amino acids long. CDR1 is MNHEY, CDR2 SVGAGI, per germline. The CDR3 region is CASVGHGGDEQFF. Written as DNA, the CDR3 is TGTGCCAGCGTAGGCCATGGGGGGGATGAGCAGTTCTTC.

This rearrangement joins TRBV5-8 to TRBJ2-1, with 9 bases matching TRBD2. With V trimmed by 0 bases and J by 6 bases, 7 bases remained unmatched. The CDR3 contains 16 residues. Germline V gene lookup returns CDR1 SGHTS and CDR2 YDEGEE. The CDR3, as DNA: TGTGCCAGCAGCTTGGGGGGACTAGCCCCGAGCAATGAGCAGTTCTTC. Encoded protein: CASSLGGLAPSNEQFF.

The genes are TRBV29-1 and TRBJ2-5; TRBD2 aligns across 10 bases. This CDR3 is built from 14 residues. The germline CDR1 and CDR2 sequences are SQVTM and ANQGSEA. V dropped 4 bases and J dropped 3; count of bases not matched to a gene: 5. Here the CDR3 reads CSVASGGAKETQYF. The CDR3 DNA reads TGCAGCGTTGCCAGCGGGGGGGCTAAAGAGACCCAGTACTTC.

The CDR3 protein is CASSIGALSGNTIYF. CDR3 coding DNA: TGTGCCAGTAGTATCGGAGCACTCTCTGGAAACACCATATATTTT. The rearrangement uses TRBV19 and TRBJ1-3; D is unclear. Germline-derived CDR1 and CDR2 are LNHDA and SQIVND (reference sequence). The CDR3 loop spans 15 amino acids. V lost 3 bases to trimming and J lost 0 bases, with 9 bases between them.

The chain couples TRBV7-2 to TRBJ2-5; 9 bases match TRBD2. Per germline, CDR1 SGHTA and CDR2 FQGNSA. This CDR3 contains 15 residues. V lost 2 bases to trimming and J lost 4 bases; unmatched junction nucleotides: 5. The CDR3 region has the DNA TGTGCCAGCAGCTTAATGGCGGGAGGGAGAGAGACCCAGTACTTC. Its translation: CASSLMAGGRETQYF.

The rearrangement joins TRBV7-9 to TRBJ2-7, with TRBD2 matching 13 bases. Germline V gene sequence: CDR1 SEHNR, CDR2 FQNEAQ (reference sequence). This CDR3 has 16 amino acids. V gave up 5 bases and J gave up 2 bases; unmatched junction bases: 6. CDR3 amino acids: CASSPQGLAGPYEQYF. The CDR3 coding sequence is TGTGCCAGCAGCCCCCAGGGACTAGCGGGACCCTACGAGCAGTACTTC.

CDR3 nucleotide sequence: TGCGCCAGCAGCCAAGATGTCCGTGACTGGCAGTTCTTC. Its translation is CASSQDVRDWQFF. V usage is TRBV4-1 and J usage is TRBJ2-1; D not resolved. The CDR3 spans 13 residues. Germline CDR1 and CDR2: MGHRA and YSYEKL. V dropped 0 bases and J dropped 12 bases, with 12 bases sitting between them.

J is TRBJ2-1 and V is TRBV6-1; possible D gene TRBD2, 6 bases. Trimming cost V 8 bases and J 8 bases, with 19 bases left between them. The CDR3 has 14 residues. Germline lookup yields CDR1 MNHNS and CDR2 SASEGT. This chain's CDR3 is CASGGLGVRYEQFF. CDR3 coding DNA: TGTGCCAGCGGGGGACTGGGGGTACGCTATGAGCAGTTCTTC.

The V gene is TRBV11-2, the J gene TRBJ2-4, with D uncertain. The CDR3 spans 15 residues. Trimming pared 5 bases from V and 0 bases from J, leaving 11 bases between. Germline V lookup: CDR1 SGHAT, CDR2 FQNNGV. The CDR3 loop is CASSPFTLAKNIQYF. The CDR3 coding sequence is TGTGCCAGCAGCCCCTTCACTTTAGCCAAAAACATTCAGTACTTC. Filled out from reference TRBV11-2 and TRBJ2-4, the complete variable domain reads EAGVAQSPRYKIIEKRQSVAFWCNPISGHATLYWYQQILGQGPKLLIQFQNNGVVDDSQLPKDRFSAERLKGVDSTLKIQPAKLEDSAVYLCASSPFTLAKNIQYFGAGTRLSVL.

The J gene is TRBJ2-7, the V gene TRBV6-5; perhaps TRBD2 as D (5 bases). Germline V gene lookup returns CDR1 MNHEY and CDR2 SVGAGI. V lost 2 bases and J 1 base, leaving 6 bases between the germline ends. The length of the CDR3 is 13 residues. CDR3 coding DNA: TGTGCCAGCAGTTACGGACTTTCCTACGAGCAGTACTTC. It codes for CASSYGLSYEQYF.